This is a list of T cell receptor beta chains from one sample in a study of cytomegalovirus exposure and HLA in healthy donors. This table comes from immunoSEQ multiplex PCR, and its TCRdb copy is limited to in-frame clones, with some not included. This repertoire shows 130,000 to 150,000 clones, approximately 79% found once; its top ten account for around 4.5%. Source material: PBMCs. The receptors shown here come from a man between 18 and 29 years old in good health and CMV-seropositive. Both conserved end residues are part of each CDR3. Each record gives: J gene, V gene, D gene, clone size, CDR3 DNA, CDR3 protein. The D gene is left open where the match is weak. Rows may omit the clone size; those that give it use once, few, many or a size class.

j_gene: TRBJ2-5; v_gene: TRBV25-1; d_gene: .; abundance: few; CDR3nt: TGTGCCAGCTCGACCCCACACAGGGAAGAGACCCAGTACTTC; CDR3aa: CASSTPHREETQYF
j_gene: TRBJ2-1; v_gene: TRBV10-3; d_gene: TRBD2; abundance: .; CDR3nt: TGTGCCATCAGTGAGAAGAGCGGGGCTCCCGGGAATGAGCAGTTCTTC; CDR3aa: CAISEKSGAPGNEQFF
j_gene: TRBJ2-5; v_gene: TRBV7-2; d_gene: .; abundance: .; CDR3nt: TGTGCCAGCAGTCCTAGGAGAGAGACCCAGTACTTC; CDR3aa: CASSPRRETQYF
j_gene: TRBJ1-5; v_gene: TRBV6-1; d_gene: .; abundance: .; CDR3nt: TGTGCCACAGGGCAGGGGCAGCAGCCCCAGCATTTT; CDR3aa: CATGQGQQPQHF
j_gene: TRBJ1-1; v_gene: TRBV27; d_gene: .; abundance: .; CDR3nt: TGTGCCAGCAGTTTATTCCCCTACACTGAAGCTTTCTTT; CDR3aa: CASSLFPYTEAFF
j_gene: TRBJ2-1; v_gene: TRBV29-1; d_gene: TRBD1; abundance: .; CDR3nt: TGCAGCGCCTCGGACAGGGCAAATGAGCAGTTCTTC; CDR3aa: CSASDRANEQFF
j_gene: TRBJ1-3; v_gene: TRBV21-1; d_gene: .; abundance: .; CDR3nt: TGTGCCAGCAGCAAGATCCCCCCTGGCAGGGACTCTGGAAACACCATATATTTT; CDR3aa: CASSKIPPGRDSGNTIYF
j_gene: TRBJ2-1; v_gene: TRBV2; d_gene: TRBD2; abundance: .; CDR3nt: TGTGCCAGCACCCGAGGCCCCGGGACTAGCGGGAGTCCACTACTCGATGAGCAGTTCTTC; CDR3aa: CASTRGPGTSGSPLLDEQFF
j_gene: TRBJ1-1; v_gene: TRBV2; d_gene: .; abundance: .; CDR3nt: TGTGCCAGCACCCTCCAGGGGCAGGCGAGTGAAGCTTTCTTT; CDR3aa: CASTLQGQASEAFF
j_gene: TRBJ2-7; v_gene: TRBV28; d_gene: TRBD1; abundance: .; CDR3nt: TGTGCCAGCACATTTCTAGGGGGCGACTACGAGCAGTACTTC; CDR3aa: CASTFLGGDYEQYF
j_gene: TRBJ1-1; v_gene: TRBV7-8; d_gene: TRBD1; abundance: .; CDR3nt: TGTGCCAGCAGCTTACGGGACAGTGAATCTGAAGCTTTCTTT; CDR3aa: CASSLRDSESEAFF
j_gene: TRBJ2-7; v_gene: TRBV7-9; d_gene: TRBD2; abundance: .; CDR3nt: TGTGCCAGCAGCAAGACTAGCGGGGGGGCCTCTTCCGCCTACGAGCAGTACTTC; CDR3aa: CASSKTSGGASSAYEQYF
j_gene: TRBJ1-5; v_gene: TRBV19; d_gene: .; abundance: .; CDR3nt: TGTGCCAGTAGTATTATTCAGGGGAGAGGGAATCAGCCCCAGCATTTT; CDR3aa: CASSIIQGRGNQPQHF
j_gene: TRBJ1-4; v_gene: TRBV5-1; d_gene: TRBD1; abundance: .; CDR3nt: TGCGCCAGCAGCTCGGACAGGGCTAATGAAAAACTGTTTTTT; CDR3aa: CASSSDRANEKLFF
j_gene: TRBJ2-4; v_gene: TRBV6-5; d_gene: TRBD2; abundance: .; CDR3nt: TGTGCCAGCAGTTACGGCGGGACTAGGGAGAACATTCAGTACTTC; CDR3aa: CASSYGGTRENIQYF